Listed here are 12 T cell receptor beta chains from one sample, sequenced in a study of tumor-infiltrating lymphocytes in oesophageal squamous cell carcinoma. TCRdb called the PCR reads again in MiXCR, with one record for every CDR3 protein. The sample lists approximately 17,000 distinct CDR3 sequences, roughly 45% occurring once. Sequenced material: blood. The receptors stem from a female donor with esophageal squamous cell carcinoma.

This clonotype was observed a handful of times. V gene TRBV7-6 combines with J gene TRBJ1-2; D is undetermined. The DNA end lines up better with TRBJ2-5; the J call may be wrong. Germline CDR1 is SGHVS and CDR2 is FNYEAQ. The CDR3 loop spans 13 amino acids. CDR3 in DNA: TGTGCCAGCAGCTTCAGGCGGCAAGAGACCCAGTACTTC. Its protein is CASSFRRQETQYF.

V gene TRBV2 combines with J gene TRBJ2-3; D is ambiguous. Germline lookup yields CDR1 SNHLY and CDR2 FYNNEI. V dropped 3 bases and J dropped 2 bases, with 12 bases sitting between them. The CDR3 sequence is 15 residues long. The CDR3 nucleotides read TGTGCCAGCAGTGAGCAAGCTCAAAACACAGATACGCAGTATTTT. It codes for CASSEQAQNTDTQYF. The whole variable domain, remainder taken from reference TRBV2 and TRBJ2-3, is EPEVTQTPSHQVTQMGQEVILRCVPISNHLYFYWYRQILGQKVEFLVSFYNNEISEKSEIFDDQFSVERPDGSNFTLKIRSTKLEDSAMYFCASSEQAQNTDTQYFGPGTRLTVL.

This clonotype appeared a single time. The chain is built from TRBV11-3 and TRBJ2-1, with 7 positions matching TRBD1. Germline assignment: CDR1 SGHNT and CDR2 YENEEA. Trimming removed 1 base from V and 4 bases from J; junction bases left unmatched: 10. There are 17 residues in the CDR3. The CDR3 DNA sequence: TGTGCCAGCAGCTTAGGCCTAGGGGGCTACCTTTACAATGAGCAGTTCTTC. Protein product: CASSLGLGGYLYNEQFF.

The chain is built from TRBV7-2 and TRBJ1-5; D uncertain. In germline, CDR1 is SGHTA, CDR2 FQGNSA. V lost 5 bases, J lost 3 bases, and 14 bases lay in between. The CDR3 is 15 residues long. The CDR3 here is CASSQRSGDNQPQHF. The CDR3 DNA sequence: TGTGCCAGCAGCCAGAGGTCTGGGGACAATCAGCCCCAGCATTTT.

The chain joins TRBV28 to TRBJ2-3, with 13 bases that match TRBD2. The J segment lost 8 bases and the V segment lost 5 bases, leaving 10 bases of the junction unmatched. Germline values: CDR1 MDHEN, CDR2 SYDVKM. CDR3 length equals 16 residues. CDR3 in amino acids: CASSPPTSGRRGTQYF. DNA of the CDR3: TGTGCCAGCAGTCCCCCGACTAGCGGGAGGAGAGGTACGCAGTATTTT.

This sequence joins TRBV7-3 and TRBJ2-6; D possibly corresponds to TRBD1 (5 bases). The germline CDR1 and CDR2 sequences are SGHTA and FQGTGA. The germline V and J ends were trimmed by 4 bases and 0 bases, with 7 bases remaining between them. The CDR3 is 15 residues long. In nucleotides, the CDR3 is TGTGCCAGCAGCTCCAGGGCCTCTGGGGCCAACGTCCTGACTTTC. Translating it yields CASSSRASGANVLTF.

J is TRBJ2-4 and V is TRBV10-1; weak D call: TRBD2 (5 bases). This CDR3 comprises 14 residues. Germline CDR1 reads WNHNN; CDR2 reads SYGVQD (reference sequence). Between the trimmed V and J ends, which lost 2 bases and 15 bases, there was a span of 20 bases. This CDR3 is CASSEQLATGELYF. CDR3 DNA sequence: TGCGCCAGCAGTGAGCAATTAGCCACCGGGGAGCTGTACTTC.

This clonotype was picked up one time. Because it lacks the conserved phenylalanine or tryptophan at the end, this CDR3 is likely a read error. The DNA is omitted, as the CDR3 cannot be located on it reliably, and the CDR3 follows TCRdb's listing. The chain uses TRBV7-2 and TRBJ2-3; the D call TRBD2 from the table was never checked on the DNA. The CDR3 is 17 amino acids in total, end residues counted. In germline, CDR1 is SGHTA, CDR2 FQGNSA. CDR3 protein: CASIPGSRVGSPLHFGS.

The chain links TRBV10-1 to TRBJ2-1; D is possibly TRBD2 (5 bases). The length of the CDR3 is 15 residues. Germline CDR1 reads WNHNN; CDR2 reads SYGVQD (reference sequence). V was clipped by 4 bases and J by 6 bases, with 16 bases between them. CDR3 sequence: CASSGRAESVNEQFF. The CDR3 DNA reads TGCGCCAGCAGTGGGCGGGCGGAATCGGTCAATGAGCAGTTCTTC.

This clonotype was seen repeatedly, ten times or more. The final CDR3 position lacks the conserved phenylalanine or tryptophan, pointing to a likely read error. No DNA is shown, since the ends of the CDR3 on it are uncertain; the CDR3 is the one TCRdb lists. V and J are TRBV7-3 and TRBJ2-7; the table names TRBD1, a call not compared with the DNA. With termini counted, the CDR3 has 15 amino acids. The V gene's germline CDR1 is SGHTA and CDR2 FQGTGA. CDR3 region: CASSHTGFDGYTFGS.

In this sample, this clonotype turned up many times. This sequence joins TRBV5-8 and TRBJ2-3; 7 bases match TRBD1. Looked up from germline, CDR1 is SGHTS and CDR2 is YDEGEE. This CDR3 contains 15 residues. The J segment lost 4 bases and the V segment lost 2 bases, leaving 7 bases of the junction unmatched. CDR3 protein: CASSFPVQGADTQYF. DNA for the CDR3: TGTGCCAGCAGCTTCCCGGTCCAGGGGGCAGATACGCAGTATTTT.

Concerning this clonotype: The junction shows a germline mismatch at one end, possibly a read error. The chain employs TRBV7-7 and TRBJ2-2, with 8 nucleotides matching TRBD2. This CDR3 region has 14 residues. From germline, CDR1 is SSHAT and CDR2 FNYEAQ (reference sequence). CDR3 bases: TGTGCTAGCAGCGAACGGGGGGGTGCCGGGGAGCTGTTTTTT. Translating it yields CASSERGGAGELFF.